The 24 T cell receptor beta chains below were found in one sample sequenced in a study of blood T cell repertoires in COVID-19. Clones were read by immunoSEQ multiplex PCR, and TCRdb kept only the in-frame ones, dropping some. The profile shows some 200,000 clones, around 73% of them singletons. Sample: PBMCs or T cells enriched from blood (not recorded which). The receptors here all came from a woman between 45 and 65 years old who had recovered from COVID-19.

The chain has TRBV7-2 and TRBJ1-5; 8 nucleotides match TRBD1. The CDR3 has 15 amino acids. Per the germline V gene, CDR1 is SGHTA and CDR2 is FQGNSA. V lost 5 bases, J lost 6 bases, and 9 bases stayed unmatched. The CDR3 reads CASSPSTGATQPQHF. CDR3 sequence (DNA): TGTGCCAGCAGCCCGTCGACAGGGGCCACTCAGCCCCAGCATTTT.

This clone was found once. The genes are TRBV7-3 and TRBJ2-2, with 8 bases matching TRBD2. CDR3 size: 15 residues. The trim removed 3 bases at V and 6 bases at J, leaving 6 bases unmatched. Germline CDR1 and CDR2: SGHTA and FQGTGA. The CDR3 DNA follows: TGTGCCAGCAGCTTTGGGACTAGATCCCCCGGGGAGCTGTTTTTT. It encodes CASSFGTRSPGELFF.

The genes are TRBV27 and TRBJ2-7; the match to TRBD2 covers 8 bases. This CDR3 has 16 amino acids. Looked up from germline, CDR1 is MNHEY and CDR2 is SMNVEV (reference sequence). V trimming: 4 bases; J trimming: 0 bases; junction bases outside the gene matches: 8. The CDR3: CASSSLTSVDSYEQYF. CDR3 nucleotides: TGTGCCAGCAGTTCACTGACTAGCGTTGACTCCTACGAGCAGTACTTC.

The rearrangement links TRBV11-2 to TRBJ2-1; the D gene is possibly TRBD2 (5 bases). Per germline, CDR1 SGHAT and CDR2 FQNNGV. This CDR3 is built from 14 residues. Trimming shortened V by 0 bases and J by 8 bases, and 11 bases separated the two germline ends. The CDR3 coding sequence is TGTGCCAGCAGCTTAGATCTTCGCGGGCATGAGCAGTTCTTC. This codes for CASSLDLRGHEQFF.

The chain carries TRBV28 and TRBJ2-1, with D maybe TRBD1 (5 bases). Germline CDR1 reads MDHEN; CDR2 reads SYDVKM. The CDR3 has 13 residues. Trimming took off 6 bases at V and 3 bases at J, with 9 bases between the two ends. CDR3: CASSTTVYNEQFF. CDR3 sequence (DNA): TGTGCCAGCAGCACGACAGTCTACAATGAGCAGTTCTTC. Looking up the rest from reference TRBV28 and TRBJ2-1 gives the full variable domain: DVKVTQSSRYLVKRTGEKVFLECVQDMDHENMFWYRQDPGLGLRLIYFSYDVKMKEKGDIPEGYSVSREKKERFSLILESASTNQTSMYLCASSTTVYNEQFFGPGTRLTVL.

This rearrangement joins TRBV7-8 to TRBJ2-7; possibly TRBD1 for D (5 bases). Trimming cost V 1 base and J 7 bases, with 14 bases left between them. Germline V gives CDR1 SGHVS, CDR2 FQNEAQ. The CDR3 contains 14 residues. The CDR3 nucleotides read TGTGCCAGCAGCTTAGACAGGCTTGCTGGTGAGCAGTACTTC. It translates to CASSLDRLAGEQYF.

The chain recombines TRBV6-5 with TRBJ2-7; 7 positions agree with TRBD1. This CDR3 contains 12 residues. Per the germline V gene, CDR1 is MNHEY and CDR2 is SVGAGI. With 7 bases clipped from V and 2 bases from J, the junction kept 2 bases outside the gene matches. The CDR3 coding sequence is TGTGCCAGCACCGGGACAGCCTACGAGCAGTACTTC. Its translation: CASTGTAYEQYF.

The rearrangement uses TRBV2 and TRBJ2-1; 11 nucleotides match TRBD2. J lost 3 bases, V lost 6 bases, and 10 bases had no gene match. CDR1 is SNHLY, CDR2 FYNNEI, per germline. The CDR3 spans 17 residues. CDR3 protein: CASRGGLADAHYNEQFF. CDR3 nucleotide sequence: TGTGCCAGCAGGGGGGGACTAGCGGATGCCCACTACAATGAGCAGTTCTTC.

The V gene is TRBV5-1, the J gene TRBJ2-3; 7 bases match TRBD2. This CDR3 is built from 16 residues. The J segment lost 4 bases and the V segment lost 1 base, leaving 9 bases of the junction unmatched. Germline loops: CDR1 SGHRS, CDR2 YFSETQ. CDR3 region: CASSLPVLAGADTQYF. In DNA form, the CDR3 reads TGCGCCAGCAGCTTGCCTGTATTAGCGGGTGCAGATACGCAGTATTTT.

Written as DNA, the CDR3 is TGCGCCAGCAGCTATAGCGGGAGTAGGAGCACAGATACGCAGTATTTT. It encodes CASSYSGSRSTDTQYF. The rearrangement joins TRBV5-1 to TRBJ2-3; 9 bases agree with TRBD2. J lost 0 bases, V lost 3 bases, and 5 bases had no gene match. The CDR3 covers 16 residues. CDR1 SGHRS and CDR2 YFSETQ come from the germline V gene.

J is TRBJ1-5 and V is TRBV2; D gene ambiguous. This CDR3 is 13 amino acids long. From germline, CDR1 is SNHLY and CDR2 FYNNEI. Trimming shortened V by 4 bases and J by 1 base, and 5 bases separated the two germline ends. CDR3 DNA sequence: TGTGCCAGCAGTGGAGGGAGCAATCAGCCCCAGCATTTT. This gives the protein CASSGGSNQPQHF.

CDR3 region: CAIQDREPYNEQFF. CDR3 coding DNA: TGTGCCATTCAGGACAGGGAACCTTACAATGAGCAGTTCTTC. This chain joins TRBV24-1 and TRBJ2-1; TRBD1 matches 8 bases. The CDR3 runs to 14 residues. With 11 bases clipped from V and 4 bases from J, the junction kept 9 bases outside the gene matches. Germline V lookup: CDR1 KGHDR, CDR2 SFDVKD.

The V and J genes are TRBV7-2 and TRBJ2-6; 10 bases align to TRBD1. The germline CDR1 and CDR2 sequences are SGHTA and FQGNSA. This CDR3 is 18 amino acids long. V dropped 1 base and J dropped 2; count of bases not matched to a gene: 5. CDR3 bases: TGTGCCAGCAGCTTAGTAGGGACAGGGGCAGCTGGGGCCAACGTCCTGACTTTC. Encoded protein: CASSLVGTGAAGANVLTF.

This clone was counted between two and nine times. CDR3 nucleotides: TGTGCCAGCAGTCGGGTTGAAGCTTTCTTT. Protein: CASSRVEAFF. The genes are TRBV2 and TRBJ1-1; D is ambiguous. With 5 bases removed from V and 7 bases from J, the gap between germline ends came to 5 bases. Germline assignment: CDR1 SNHLY and CDR2 FYNNEI. This CDR3 has 10 amino acids.

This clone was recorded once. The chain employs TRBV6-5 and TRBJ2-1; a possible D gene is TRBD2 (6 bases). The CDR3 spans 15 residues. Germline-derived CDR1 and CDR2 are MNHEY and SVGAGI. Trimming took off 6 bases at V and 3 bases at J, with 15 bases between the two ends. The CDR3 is CASRAGEENYNEQFF. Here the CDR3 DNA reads TGTGCCAGCAGGGCCGGGGAGGAGAACTACAATGAGCAGTTCTTC.

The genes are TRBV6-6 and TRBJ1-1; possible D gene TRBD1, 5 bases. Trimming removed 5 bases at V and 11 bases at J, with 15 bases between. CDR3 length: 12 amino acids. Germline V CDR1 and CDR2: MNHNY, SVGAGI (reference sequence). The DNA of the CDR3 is TGTGCCAGCAGTGTATCAGGGTTTGGTGCTTTCTTT. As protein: CASSVSGFGAFF.

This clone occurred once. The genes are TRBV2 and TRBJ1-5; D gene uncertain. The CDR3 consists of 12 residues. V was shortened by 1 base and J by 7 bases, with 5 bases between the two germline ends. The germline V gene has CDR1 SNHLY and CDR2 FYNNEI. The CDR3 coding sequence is TGTGCCAGCAGTGAAGGGGCCCAGCCCCAGCATTTT. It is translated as CASSEGAQPQHF.

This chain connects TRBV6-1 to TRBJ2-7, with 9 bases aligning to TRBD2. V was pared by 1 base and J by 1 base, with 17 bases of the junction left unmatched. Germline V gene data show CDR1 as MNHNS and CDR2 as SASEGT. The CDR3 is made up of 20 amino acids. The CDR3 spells CASSEGGVAGVLTLSYEQYF. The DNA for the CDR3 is TGTGCCAGCAGTGAAGGCGGGGTAGCGGGAGTTTTAACCTTATCCTACGAGCAGTACTTC.

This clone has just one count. CDR3 DNA: TGTGCCATCAGGCTACAGGGAGATATGAACACTGAAGCTTTCTTT. Amino acid sequence: CAIRLQGDMNTEAFF. The genes are TRBV10-3 and TRBJ1-1, with D possibly matching TRBD1 (6 bases). Germline V gene lookup returns CDR1 ENHRY and CDR2 SYGVKD. The CDR3 contains 15 residues. V was clipped by 6 bases and J by 0 bases, with 14 bases between them.

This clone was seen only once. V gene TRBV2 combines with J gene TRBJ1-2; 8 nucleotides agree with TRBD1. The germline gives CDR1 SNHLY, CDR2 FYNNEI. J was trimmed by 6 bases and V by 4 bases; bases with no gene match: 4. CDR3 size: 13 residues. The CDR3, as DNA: TGTGCCAGCAGTGGGACAGGGATTGATGGCTACACCTTC. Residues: CASSGTGIDGYTF.

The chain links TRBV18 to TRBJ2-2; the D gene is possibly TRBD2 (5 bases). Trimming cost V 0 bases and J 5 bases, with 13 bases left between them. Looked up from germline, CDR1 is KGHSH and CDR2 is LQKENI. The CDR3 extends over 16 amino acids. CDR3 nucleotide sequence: TGTGCCAGCTCACCACCGGGCCTCCCGGGGACCGGGGAGCTGTTTTTT. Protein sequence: CASSPPGLPGTGELFF.

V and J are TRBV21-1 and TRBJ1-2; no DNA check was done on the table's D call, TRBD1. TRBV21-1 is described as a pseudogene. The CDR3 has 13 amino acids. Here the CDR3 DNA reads TGTGCCAGCACAATAGGGGCTTTAGGAGGCTACACCTTC. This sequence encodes CASTIGALGGYTF.

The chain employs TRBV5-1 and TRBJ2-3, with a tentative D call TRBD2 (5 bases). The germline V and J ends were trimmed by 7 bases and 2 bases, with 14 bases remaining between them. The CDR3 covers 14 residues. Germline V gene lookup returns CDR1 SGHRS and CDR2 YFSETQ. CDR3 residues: CASYRGGSTDTQYF. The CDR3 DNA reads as TGCGCCAGCTATCGCGGAGGCTCCACAGATACGCAGTATTTT.

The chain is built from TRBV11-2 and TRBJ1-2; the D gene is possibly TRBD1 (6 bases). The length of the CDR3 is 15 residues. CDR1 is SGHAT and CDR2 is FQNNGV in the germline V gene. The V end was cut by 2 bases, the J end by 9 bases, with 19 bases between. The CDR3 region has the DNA TGTGCCAGCAGCTTAAGTCCATCGGGATGGGACAGCTACACCTTC. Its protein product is CASSLSPSGWDSYTF.